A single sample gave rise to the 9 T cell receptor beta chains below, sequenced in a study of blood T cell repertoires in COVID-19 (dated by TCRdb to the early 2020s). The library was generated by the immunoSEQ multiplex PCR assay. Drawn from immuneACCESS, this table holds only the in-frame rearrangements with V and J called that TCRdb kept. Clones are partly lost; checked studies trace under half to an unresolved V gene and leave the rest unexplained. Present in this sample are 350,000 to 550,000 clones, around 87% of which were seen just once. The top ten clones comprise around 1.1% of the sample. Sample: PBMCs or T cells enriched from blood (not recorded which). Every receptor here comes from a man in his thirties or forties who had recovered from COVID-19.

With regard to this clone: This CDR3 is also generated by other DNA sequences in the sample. CDR3: CASRPLQGNTEAFF. CDR3 DNA: TGTGCCAGCAGACCATTACAGGGAAATACTGAAGCTTTCTTT. This sequence joins TRBV28 and TRBJ1-1; D is possibly TRBD1 (6 bases). Germline lookup yields CDR1 MDHEN and CDR2 SYDVKM. CDR3 length: 14 amino acids. V was cut by 6 bases and J by 5 bases, with 16 bases left in between.

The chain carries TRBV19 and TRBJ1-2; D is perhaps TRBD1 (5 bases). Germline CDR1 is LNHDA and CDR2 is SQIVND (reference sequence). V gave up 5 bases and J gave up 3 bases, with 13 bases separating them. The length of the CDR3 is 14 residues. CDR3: CASSGQGTDYGYTF. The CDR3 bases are TGTGCCAGTAGTGGGCAGGGAACGGACTATGGCTACACCTTC.

CDR3 loop: CAISHGGVVGELFF. In DNA, the CDR3 is TGTGCCATCAGTCATGGGGGGGTTGTCGGGGAGCTGTTTTTT. This rearrangement joins TRBV10-3 to TRBJ2-2; 7 bases are a match to TRBD2. V shed 5 bases, J shed 7 bases, and the junction held 7 bases outside the gene matches. Germline V CDR1 and CDR2: ENHRY, SYGVKD. This CDR3 has 14 residues.

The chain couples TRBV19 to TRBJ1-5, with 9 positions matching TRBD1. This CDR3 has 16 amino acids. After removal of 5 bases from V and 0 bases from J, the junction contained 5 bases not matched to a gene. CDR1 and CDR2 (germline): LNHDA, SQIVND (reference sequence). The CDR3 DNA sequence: TGTGCCAGTAGTTTCCGGACAGGGGCTAGCAATCAGCCCCAGCATTTT. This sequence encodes CASSFRTGASNQPQHF.

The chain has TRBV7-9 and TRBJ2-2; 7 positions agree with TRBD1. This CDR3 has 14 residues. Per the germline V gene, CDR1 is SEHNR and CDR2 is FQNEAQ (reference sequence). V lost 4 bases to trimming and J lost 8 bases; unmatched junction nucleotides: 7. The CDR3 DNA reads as TGTGCCAGCAGCTCGACAGGGCAGATGGGGGAGCTGTTTTTT. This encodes CASSSTGQMGELFF.

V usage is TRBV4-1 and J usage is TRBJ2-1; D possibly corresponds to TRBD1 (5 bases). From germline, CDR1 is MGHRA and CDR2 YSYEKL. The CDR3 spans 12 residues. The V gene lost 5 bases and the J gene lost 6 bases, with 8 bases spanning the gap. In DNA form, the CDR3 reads TGCGCCAGCAGCTTCCAGGGCAATGAGCAGTTCTTC. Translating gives CASSFQGNEQFF.

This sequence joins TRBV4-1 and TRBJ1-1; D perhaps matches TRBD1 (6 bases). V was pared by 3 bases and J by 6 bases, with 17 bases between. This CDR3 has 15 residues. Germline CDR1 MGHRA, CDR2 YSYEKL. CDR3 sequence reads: CASSQPGHQAPEAFF. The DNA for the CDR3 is TGCGCCAGCAGCCAGCCGGGACACCAGGCCCCTGAAGCTTTCTTT.

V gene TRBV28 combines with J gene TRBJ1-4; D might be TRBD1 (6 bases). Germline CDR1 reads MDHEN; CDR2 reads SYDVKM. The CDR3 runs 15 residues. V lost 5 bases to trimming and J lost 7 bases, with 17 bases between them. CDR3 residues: CASSKHRVPLEKLFF. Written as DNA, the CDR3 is TGTGCCAGCAGTAAACACAGGGTCCCGCTTGAAAAACTGTTTTTT.

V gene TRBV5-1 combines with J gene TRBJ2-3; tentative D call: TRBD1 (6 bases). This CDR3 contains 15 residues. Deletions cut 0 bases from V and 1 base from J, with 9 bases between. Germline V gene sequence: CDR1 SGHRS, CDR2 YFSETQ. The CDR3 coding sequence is TGCGCCAGCAGCTTGGGCAGGGGTGGCACAGATACGCAGTATTTT. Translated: CASSLGRGGTDTQYF.